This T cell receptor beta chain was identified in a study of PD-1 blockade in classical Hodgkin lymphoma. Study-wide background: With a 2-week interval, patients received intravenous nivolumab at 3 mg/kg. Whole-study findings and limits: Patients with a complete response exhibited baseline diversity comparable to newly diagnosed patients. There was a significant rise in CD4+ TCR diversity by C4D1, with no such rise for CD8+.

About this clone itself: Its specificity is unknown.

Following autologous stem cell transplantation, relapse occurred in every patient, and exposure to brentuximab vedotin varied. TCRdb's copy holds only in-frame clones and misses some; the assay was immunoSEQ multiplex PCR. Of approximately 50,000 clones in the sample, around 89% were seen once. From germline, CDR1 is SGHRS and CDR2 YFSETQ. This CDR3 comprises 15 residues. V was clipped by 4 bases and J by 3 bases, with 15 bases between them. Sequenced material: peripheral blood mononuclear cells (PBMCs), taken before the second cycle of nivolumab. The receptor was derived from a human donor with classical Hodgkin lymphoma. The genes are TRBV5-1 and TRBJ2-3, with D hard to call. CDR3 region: CASSRYPGDTDTQYF. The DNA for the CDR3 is TGCGCCAGCAGCCGTTATCCAGGCGATACAGATACGCAGTATTTT.